The 4 T cell receptor beta chains presented below share a single source sample, sequenced in a study of regulatory T cells in long-lasting Graves disease. Both iRepertoire HTBI primers and Arm-PCR of CDR3 regions were used to build the TCR beta libraries. TCRdb processed the multiplex PCR reads anew with MiXCR; each CDR3 protein has one entry. The sample has about 430,000 distinct CDR3 sequences, around 23% seen once. Time point denoted: persistent/refractory GD, antithyroid drugs over 5 years with positive TRAb. Extracted RNA from PBMCs served as the source of the TCR library. This sample comprised peripheral blood mononuclear cells (PBMCs), obtained when the disease was refractory, from a patient treated with antithyroid drugs. The receptors stem from a female donor with Graves disease.

In this sample, this clonotype turned up many times. The rearrangement uses TRBV27 and TRBJ1-3, with 7 positions matching TRBD1. The V and J ends lost 5 bases and 0 bases, in that order; junction bases with no gene match: 4. Germline lookup yields CDR1 MNHEY and CDR2 SMNVEV (reference sequence). The CDR3 is 15 amino acids. The CDR3 sequence is CASSRDRSSGNTIYF. In nucleotides, the CDR3 is TGTGCCAGCAGTCGGGACAGATCCTCTGGAAACACCATATATTTT.

The chain links TRBV9 to TRBJ1-6; D is uncertain. The ends were cut back, 8 bases at V and 5 bases at J, with 14 bases in the middle. The germline gives CDR1 SGDLS, CDR2 YYNGEE. The CDR3 runs 14 residues. CDR3 protein: CASGVGDNNSPLHF. The CDR3 DNA sequence: TGTGCCAGTGGAGTGGGAGACAATAATTCACCCCTCCACTTT.

In its sample, this clonotype was seen a few times. The chain links TRBV7-9 to TRBJ2-7; a possible D gene is TRBD1 (6 bases). Trimming pared 5 bases from V and 4 bases from J, leaving 15 bases between. The CDR3 contains 14 residues. Germline lookup yields CDR1 SEHNR and CDR2 FQNEAQ (reference sequence). The CDR3 loop reads CASSAPVGGYEQYF. Here the CDR3 DNA reads TGTGCCAGCAGCGCCCCGGTAGGGGGATACGAGCAGTACTTC.

This clonotype occurred many times. The chain recombines TRBV2 with TRBJ2-7; perhaps D is TRBD1 or TRBD2 (5 bases each). Per the germline V gene, CDR1 is SNHLY and CDR2 is FYNNEI. The CDR3 is 14 residues long. Trimming removed 3 bases from V and 0 bases from J, with 9 bases in between. CDR3 region: CASSDKGSSYEQYF. The CDR3 nucleotides read TGTGCCAGCAGTGATAAGGGGAGCTCCTACGAGCAGTACTTC.